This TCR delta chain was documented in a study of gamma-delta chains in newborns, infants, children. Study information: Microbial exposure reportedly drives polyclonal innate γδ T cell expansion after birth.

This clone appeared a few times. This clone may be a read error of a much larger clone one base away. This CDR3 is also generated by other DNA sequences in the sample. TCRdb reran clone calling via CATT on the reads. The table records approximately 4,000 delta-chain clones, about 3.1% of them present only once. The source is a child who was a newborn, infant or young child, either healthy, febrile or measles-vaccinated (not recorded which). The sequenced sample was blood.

CDR3 sequence reads: CACDTLGDTAQLFF. The CDR3 nucleotides are TGTGCCTGTGACACGCTGGGGGATACCGCACAACTCTTCTTT. This chain links TRDV2 with TRDJ2; 11 bases match TRDD3. The CDR3 length is 14 residues. J was trimmed by 8 bases and V by 1 base; bases with no gene match: 2. Germline values: CDR1 GEAIGNYY, CDR2 EKD.